This T cell receptor (beta chain) comes out of a study of CD8 T cells in Susac syndrome. Study details: Patients with Susac syndrome were therapy-naive, on corticosteroids, or on intravenous immunoglobulin alone at the time that blood was drawn.

Trimming took 1 base from V and 1 from J, leaving 7 bases between them. Germline CDR1 PRHDT, CDR2 FYEKMQ (reference sequence). This CDR3 region has 14 residues. Findings of the study overall: The CD4+ T cell repertoires in Susac syndrome did not show any clonal expansion. The study's TCR sequencing and HLA analysis covered a relatively small number of individuals, and the study acknowledged this.

On this clonotype: The antigen is not known.

Random hexamers were used to reverse transcribe roughly 0.45 to 1 ug of RNA. One entry per CDR3 protein results from TCRdb running MiXCR on the immunoSEQ multiplex PCR reads. The repertoire has roughly 250,000 distinct CDR3 sequences, around 96% of them found once; the top ten carry 0.1%. From blood CD8+ and CD4+ T cells, the TCR beta chain was sequenced. J is TRBJ1-1 and V is TRBV13; D is undetermined. Sequenced sample: CD4+ T cells from PBMCs. The TCR comes from a human donor with Susac syndrome. In nucleotides, the CDR3 is TGTGCCAGCAGCTTAGAAACAGCGAACACTGAAGCTTTCTTT. This sequence encodes CASSLETANTEAFF.